Below, 22 T cell receptor beta chains from the same sample are listed, as sequenced in a study of shared clonotypes between healthy human individuals. Only in-frame clones appear in the TCRdb table, and some are missing; sequencing was by immunoSEQ multiplex PCR. The data show about 1.1 million clones, 70% to 80% seen once. What was sequenced was memory CD4+ T cells from PBMCs. Subset denoted: CD45RA-negative fraction. Source of these receptors: a man aged 18 to 30 in good health. Some clones in this sample may be carry-over from other donors' samples.

The V and J genes are TRBV9 and TRBJ2-6, with D possibly TRBD1 on 6 matching bases. Per the germline V gene, CDR1 is SGDLS and CDR2 is YYNGEE. V was trimmed by 4 bases and J by 0 bases, leaving 11 bases between them. The CDR3 has 16 residues. CDR3 DNA: TGTGCCAGCAGCTCCGGGACATTCTCTGGGGCCAACGTCCTGACTTTC. It specifies CASSSGTFSGANVLTF.

The chain joins TRBV11-2 to TRBJ2-6; D gene ambiguous. The CDR3 contains 15 residues. Trimming cost V 3 bases and J 0 bases, with 6 bases left between them. Germline V gene data show CDR1 as SGHAT and CDR2 as FQNNGV. CDR3 amino acids: CASSFTVSGANVLTF. CDR3 nucleotide sequence: TGTGCCAGCAGCTTTACAGTCTCTGGGGCCAACGTCCTGACTTTC.

This clone appeared once. The V call is TRBV10-3, the J call TRBJ2-5, with TRBD1 identical over 10 bases. There are 16 residues in the CDR3. Losses at the gene ends were 4 bases for V and 0 bases for J; bases not matched to a gene: 5. Germline loops: CDR1 ENHRY, CDR2 SYGVKD. CDR3 sequence reads: CAISGRTGGDQETQYF. CDR3 DNA: TGTGCCATCAGTGGAAGGACAGGGGGGGACCAAGAGACCCAGTACTTC.

V gene TRBV5-1 combines with J gene TRBJ1-3; 9 bases fit TRBD1. Germline V gives CDR1 SGHRS, CDR2 YFSETQ. The J segment lost 3 bases and the V segment lost 4 bases, leaving 8 bases of the junction unmatched. The CDR3 has 16 residues. The CDR3 reads CASSLRTGEVGNTIYF. The DNA of the CDR3 is TGCGCCAGCAGCCTGAGGACAGGGGAGGTTGGAAACACCATATATTTT.

Note on this clone: A much larger clone is a single base away; this may be a read error. This specimen includes other DNA sequences encoding the same CDR3. The V and J genes are TRBV30 and TRBJ2-5; D ambiguous. Trimming shortened V by 0 bases and J by 5 bases, and 4 bases separated the two germline ends. The CDR3 length is 11 residues. CDR1 is GTSNPN and CDR2 is SVGIG in the germline V gene (reference sequence). CDR3 residues: CAWSVRETQYF. CDR3 nucleotides: TGTGCCTGGAGTGTACGCGAGACCCAGTACTTC.

This clone was counted a few times. The chain couples TRBV7-8 to TRBJ2-5; unclear D gene. Between the trimmed V and J ends, which lost 3 bases and 2 bases, there was a span of 7 bases. Looked up from germline, CDR1 is SGHVS and CDR2 is FQNEAQ. The CDR3 runs to 13 residues. CDR3 nucleotides: TGTGCCAGCAGCTTTCTGCCTCAAGAGACCCAGTACTTC. This translates into CASSFLPQETQYF.

This sequence joins TRBV7-2 and TRBJ2-1; 8 nucleotides line up with TRBD1. Germline CDR1 and CDR2: SGHTA and FQGNSA. V trimming: 7 bases; J trimming: 9 bases; junction bases outside the gene matches: 11. The CDR3 is made up of 14 amino acids. The DNA of the CDR3 is TGTGCCAGCACCTCAGGGGGACAGGCCCCTGAGCAGTTCTTC. It translates to CASTSGGQAPEQFF.

The chain's CDR3 is CASSLRESFTDTQYF. The DNA of the CDR3 is TGTGCCAGCAGCCTTCGGGAGTCTTTTACAGATACGCAGTATTTT. The chain joins TRBV7-3 to TRBJ2-3; tentatively, D is TRBD2 (6 bases). The CDR3 spans 15 residues. CDR1 is SGHTA, CDR2 FQGTGA, per germline. Trimming pared 5 bases from V and 3 bases from J, leaving 15 bases between.

The chain couples TRBV6-1 to TRBJ1-4, with D hard to call. The CDR3 has 14 residues. V was cut by 8 bases and J by 7 bases, with 17 bases left in between. CDR1 and CDR2 (germline): MNHNS, SASEGT. CDR3 sequence: CASLHLGTSEKLFF. CDR3 bases: TGTGCCAGCCTTCACCTGGGAACGAGTGAAAAACTGTTTTTT.

CDR3 nucleotide sequence: TGTGCCAGCAGCCTTCAGGGGGGAATTGGGGAAAAACTGTTTTTT. It yields the protein CASSLQGGIGEKLFF. The rearrangement joins TRBV7-2 to TRBJ1-4; 7 bases are shared with TRBD1. Germline trimming cut 5 bases from V and 8 bases from J; bases unmatched to any gene: 11. CDR1 and CDR2 (germline): SGHTA, FQGNSA. The CDR3 is 15 residues long.

This chain connects TRBV18 to TRBJ1-3; D is unresolved. Looked up from germline, CDR1 is KGHSH and CDR2 is LQKENI. There are 16 residues in the CDR3. V was clipped by 2 bases and J by 0 bases, with 11 bases between them. For the CDR3, the DNA is TGTGCCAGCTCACCAGGGTTCCGGGACTCTGGAAACACCATATATTTT. Residues: CASSPGFRDSGNTIYF.

The rearrangement joins TRBV6-6 to TRBJ2-5; D gene uncertain. CDR1 and CDR2 (germline): MNHNY, SVGAGI (reference sequence). V lost 6 bases and J lost 2, with 13 bases in between. This CDR3 region has 14 residues. Here the CDR3 DNA reads TGTGCCAGCAGCTTTGGGCCCCTTCAAGAGACCCAGTACTTC. Translated, it gives CASSFGPLQETQYF.

This chain uses TRBV10-3 with TRBJ2-5; 14 nucleotides match TRBD2. The V gene end was trimmed by 4 bases and the J gene end by 4 bases; junction bases not matched to a gene: 8. The CDR3 extends over 17 amino acids. The germline gives CDR1 ENHRY, CDR2 SYGVKD. Here the CDR3 reads CAISAGVGLAGVETQYF. CDR3 coding DNA: TGTGCCATCAGTGCAGGAGTGGGACTAGCGGGAGTAGAGACCCAGTACTTC.

The genes are TRBV2 and TRBJ2-1; 7 positions agree with TRBD1. This CDR3 is built from 15 residues. Germline V lookup: CDR1 SNHLY, CDR2 FYNNEI. After removal of 2 bases from V and 4 bases from J, the junction contained 5 bases not matched to a gene. The CDR3 DNA reads TGTGCCAGCAGTGAATGGGGACAGAGATACAATGAGCAGTTCTTC. Residues: CASSEWGQRYNEQFF.

This chain uses TRBV4-2 with TRBJ1-4; D is undetermined. V lost 3 bases and J lost 0, with 2 bases in between. CDR1 and CDR2 (germline): LGHNA, YNFKEQ. This CDR3 has 13 residues. CDR3 nucleotides: TGTGCCAGCAGCCAGGCAACTAATGAAAAACTGTTTTTT. Amino acid sequence: CASSQATNEKLFF.

The chain links TRBV14 to TRBJ1-1, with 8 positions matching TRBD1. The germline V gene encodes CDR1 SGHDN and CDR2 FVKESK. This CDR3 spans 13 amino acids. Trimming at V came to 1 base and at J to 7 bases, leaving 2 bases not matched to a gene. CDR3 sequence (DNA): TGTGCCAGCAGCCAAGTGGGGACAGGTGAAGCTTTCTTT. Amino acids: CASSQVGTGEAFF. The whole variable domain, filled in from reference TRBV14 and TRBJ1-1, reads EAGVTQFPSHSVIEKGQTVTLRCDPISGHDNLYWYRRVMGKEIKFLLHFVKESKQDESGMPNNRFLAERTGGTYSTLKVQPAELEDSGVYFCASSQVGTGEAFFGQGTRLTVV.

The chain carries TRBV5-1 and TRBJ2-3; a possible D gene is TRBD1 (5 bases). The V and J ends lost 0 bases and 4 bases respectively, with 9 bases between them. Germline V gives CDR1 SGHRS, CDR2 YFSETQ. This CDR3 contains 14 residues. The CDR3 sequence: CASSLGQGSDTQYF. The CDR3 DNA sequence: TGCGCCAGCAGCTTGGGGCAGGGATCAGATACGCAGTATTTT.

This chain joins TRBV11-3 and TRBJ2-5; D possibly corresponds to TRBD2 (6 bases). The J call is uncertain, as TRBJ2-7 better fits the DNA end. Germline assignment: CDR1 SGHNT and CDR2 YENEEA. The CDR3 spans 14 residues. The CDR3 sequence: CASSLGGGSNEQYF. DNA for the CDR3: TGTGCCAGCAGCTTGGGGGGAGGTAGCAACGAGCAGTACTTC.

The rearrangement uses TRBV6-1 and TRBJ2-5; TRBD1 aligns across 7 bases. V lost 2 bases, J lost 2 bases, and 5 bases stayed unmatched. This CDR3 is 15 amino acids long. The germline V gene encodes CDR1 MNHNS and CDR2 SASEGT. CDR3 loop: CASSETRDRQETQYF. The CDR3 DNA sequence: TGTGCCAGCAGTGAAACTCGGGACAGACAAGAGACCCAGTACTTC.

The genes are TRBV7-3 and TRBJ2-5, with a tentative D call TRBD2 (6 bases). Trimming cost V 1 base and J 2 bases, with 11 bases left between them. The length of the CDR3 is 15 residues. CDR1 SGHTA and CDR2 FQGTGA come from the germline V gene. CDR3 DNA: TGTGCCAGCAGCTTAATGGGGGGACCACAAGAGACCCAGTACTTC. The encoded protein is CASSLMGGPQETQYF.

The chain is built from TRBV6-6 and TRBJ2-1, with 11 bases matching TRBD2. Trimming cost V 7 bases and J 9 bases; bases outside gene matches: 8. Germline V gene lookup returns CDR1 MNHNY and CDR2 SVGAGI (reference sequence). The CDR3 runs to 14 residues. The CDR3 here is CASNSGRANGEQFF. The CDR3 coding sequence is TGTGCCAGCAATAGCGGGAGGGCCAACGGTGAGCAGTTCTTC.

This clone was detected only a few times. The rearrangement links TRBV10-1 to TRBJ2-5; TRBD1 aligns across 8 bases. There are 14 residues in the CDR3. Trimming at V came to 7 bases and at J to 2 bases, leaving 6 bases not matched to a gene. Germline CDR1 reads WNHNN; CDR2 reads SYGVQD (reference sequence). For the CDR3, the DNA is TGCGCCAGCACCCCCCGGGACAGGCAAGAGACCCAGTACTTC. Amino acids: CASTPRDRQETQYF.